These 17 T cell receptor beta chains originate from one sample sequenced in a study of cytomegalovirus exposure and HLA in healthy donors. Profiled with immunoSEQ multiplex PCR; TCRdb holds only in-frame clones, not every one. The sample lists about 220,000 clones, under 95% seen once, with roughly 1% in the top ten. Sequenced: PBMCs. The origin of the receptors is a woman aged 18-29 years in good health and CMV-seronegative.

This sequence joins TRBV7-2 and TRBJ1-5; D call uncertain. This CDR3 spans 15 amino acids. The germline CDR1 and CDR2 sequences are SGHTA and FQGNSA. V gave up 5 bases and J gave up 3 bases, with 14 bases separating them. This CDR3 is CASSEADGYNQPQHF. For the CDR3, the DNA is TGTGCCAGCAGCGAAGCGGACGGGTACAATCAGCCCCAGCATTTT.

Points on this clone: A read error may account for a junction end that differs from germline. This specimen includes other DNA sequences encoding the same CDR3. The genes are TRBV11-2 and TRBJ2-7, with D maybe TRBD1 (6 bases). Germline CDR1 is SGHAT and CDR2 is FQNNGV. The length of the CDR3 is 16 residues. In DNA form, the CDR3 reads TGTGCTAGCAGCTCCATAAATAGCCGGGCGAGGGGGGAGCAGTACTTC. This encodes CASSSINSRARGEQYF.

This clone was counted a single time. The V call is TRBV29-1, the J call TRBJ1-2; D remains ambiguous. Trimming took 6 bases from V and 1 from J, leaving 12 bases between them. Germline values: CDR1 SQVTM, CDR2 ANQGSEA. This CDR3 has 13 amino acids. CDR3 coding DNA: TGCAGCGTGGCGACAAGCATTAACTATGGCTACACCTTC. This sequence encodes CSVATSINYGYTF. The variable domain in full, with the rest retrieved from reference TRBV29-1 and TRBJ1-2, is SAVISQKPSRDICQRGTSLTIQCQVDSQVTMMFWYRQQPGQSLTLIATANQGSEATYESGFVIDKFPISRPNLTFSTLTVSNMSPEDSSIYLCSVATSINYGYTFGSGTRLTVV.

The chain is built from TRBV5-6 and TRBJ1-1; tentatively, D is TRBD1 (6 bases). V was trimmed by 1 base and J by 1 base, leaving 14 bases between them. Germline V gene sequence: CDR1 SGHDT, CDR2 YYEEEE. The CDR3 contains 16 residues. The CDR3 DNA reads as TGTGCCAGCAGCTTGTGGGACACGGCTTGGAACACTGAAGCTTTCTTT. Translating gives CASSLWDTAWNTEAFF.

The V and J genes are TRBV27 and TRBJ1-5, with D unclear. CDR3 length: 13 amino acids. V was trimmed by 5 bases and J by 6 bases, leaving 11 bases between them. The germline CDR1 and CDR2 sequences are MNHEY and SMNVEV (reference sequence). The CDR3 nucleotides read TGTGCCAGCAGTGTCGGGTACGGTCAGCCCCAGCATTTT. It codes for CASSVGYGQPQHF.

The chain recombines TRBV20-1 with TRBJ2-7, with D maybe TRBD1 (5 bases). CDR1 and CDR2 (germline): DFQATT, SNEGSKA (reference sequence). The CDR3 runs to 11 residues. The V and J ends lost 6 bases and 3 bases respectively, with 9 bases between them. CDR3 nucleotides: TGCAGTGCAGAGACAGACTACGAGCAGTACTTC. Its translation is CSAETDYEQYF.

This clone was picked up a small number of times. V and J are TRBV28 and TRBJ2-1, with TRBD1 matching 8 bases. V lost 5 bases and J lost 5; bases outside the gene matches: 8. The CDR3 extends over 15 amino acids. Germline lookup yields CDR1 MDHEN and CDR2 SYDVKM. The CDR3 loop reads CASSPGQGDHNEQFF. CDR3 coding DNA: TGTGCCAGCAGTCCCGGACAGGGCGACCACAATGAGCAGTTCTTC.

This chain connects TRBV5-1 to TRBJ2-1, with D perhaps TRBD1 (5 bases). Germline CDR1 reads SGHRS; CDR2 reads YFSETQ. Deletions cut 3 bases from V and 9 bases from J, with 22 bases between. The CDR3 has 16 residues. CDR3 sequence (DNA): TGCGCCAGCAGCTCCTTAGACCCACGGCAGGGTGGTGAGCAGTTCTTC. It codes for CASSSLDPRQGGEQFF.

The chain joins TRBV30 to TRBJ2-3, with 9 bases that match TRBD2. The trim removed 1 base at V and 0 bases at J, leaving 2 bases unmatched. Germline V lookup: CDR1 GTSNPN, CDR2 SVGIG (reference sequence). This CDR3 comprises 15 residues. The CDR3 DNA sequence: TGTGCCTGGAGTGGACTAGCGGTTAGCACAGATACGCAGTATTTT. It codes for CAWSGLAVSTDTQYF.

This chain's CDR3 is CASTASGGADEQYF. The CDR3 region has the DNA TGTGCCAGCACCGCGTCAGGGGGCGCGGACGAGCAGTACTTC. The V call is TRBV7-9, the J call TRBJ2-7; 8 bases fit TRBD1. Germline CDR1 is SEHNR and CDR2 is FQNEAQ (reference sequence). The CDR3 contains 14 residues. The V segment lost 7 bases and the J segment 5 bases; nucleotides outside the gene matches: 10.

The genes are TRBV6-1 and TRBJ1-1; possible D gene TRBD1, 6 bases. V was cut by 9 bases and J by 12 bases, with 20 bases left in between. Germline CDR1 MNHNS, CDR2 SASEGT. The CDR3 length is 12 residues. The CDR3 region has the DNA TGTGCCAGTTGGGAGGGGGGATTAATGACTTTCTTT. This translates into CASWEGGLMTFF.

The chain is built from TRBV19 and TRBJ1-1; 9 positions match TRBD1. Germline trimming cut 6 bases from V and 2 bases from J; bases unmatched to any gene: 1. There are 13 residues in the CDR3. From germline, CDR1 is LNHDA and CDR2 SQIVND (reference sequence). For the CDR3, the DNA is TGTGCCAGTAGGGGACAGGGAAACACTGAAGCTTTCTTT. It encodes CASRGQGNTEAFF.

With respect to this clone: The junction does not match germline at one end; this may be a read error. The chain carries TRBV6-5 and TRBJ1-2; the D gene is possibly TRBD1 (6 bases). Germline CDR1 and CDR2: MNHEY and SVGAGI. This CDR3 contains 13 residues. The chain's CDR3 is CASSYPDSSTVIF. CDR3 nucleotide sequence: TGTGCCAGCAGTTACCCGGACAGCTCGACTGTAATTTTC.

This clone has ten or more counts. This rearrangement joins TRBV27 to TRBJ1-4; weak D call: TRBD1 (6 bases). Trimming took 2 bases from V and 13 from J, leaving 14 bases between them. In germline, CDR1 is MNHEY, CDR2 SMNVEV (reference sequence). This CDR3 has 13 residues. For the CDR3, the DNA is TGTGCCAGCAGTTTAGGGGTGGGGGCGAGACTGTTTTTT. It specifies CASSLGVGARLFF.

The chain combines TRBV19 with TRBJ2-1; the match to TRBD2 covers 12 bases. Germline CDR1 reads LNHDA; CDR2 reads SQIVND (reference sequence). With 4 bases clipped from V and 5 bases from J, the junction kept 9 bases outside the gene matches. This CDR3 is built from 17 residues. CDR3 sequence (DNA): TGTGCCAGTAGTACACGCGAACTAGCGGGAGGTGACAATGAGCAGTTCTTC. This codes for CASSTRELAGGDNEQFF.

The chain carries TRBV4-1 and TRBJ2-7; 7 bases match TRBD1. V dropped 3 bases and J dropped 3; count of bases not matched to a gene: 8. In germline, CDR1 is MGHRA, CDR2 YSYEKL. There are 15 residues in the CDR3. DNA of the CDR3: TGCGCCAGCAGCCACCCCACCCAGGGGGACTACGAGCAGTACTTC. Protein sequence: CASSHPTQGDYEQYF.

V and J are TRBV7-2 and TRBJ2-3; D ambiguous. The CDR3 spans 15 residues. The V and J ends lost 4 bases and 0 bases respectively, with 11 bases between them. Germline CDR1 is SGHTA and CDR2 is FQGNSA. In DNA, the CDR3 is TGTGCCAGCAGCTCCTACGCCGCTAGCACAGATACGCAGTATTTT. This gives the protein CASSSYAASTDTQYF.